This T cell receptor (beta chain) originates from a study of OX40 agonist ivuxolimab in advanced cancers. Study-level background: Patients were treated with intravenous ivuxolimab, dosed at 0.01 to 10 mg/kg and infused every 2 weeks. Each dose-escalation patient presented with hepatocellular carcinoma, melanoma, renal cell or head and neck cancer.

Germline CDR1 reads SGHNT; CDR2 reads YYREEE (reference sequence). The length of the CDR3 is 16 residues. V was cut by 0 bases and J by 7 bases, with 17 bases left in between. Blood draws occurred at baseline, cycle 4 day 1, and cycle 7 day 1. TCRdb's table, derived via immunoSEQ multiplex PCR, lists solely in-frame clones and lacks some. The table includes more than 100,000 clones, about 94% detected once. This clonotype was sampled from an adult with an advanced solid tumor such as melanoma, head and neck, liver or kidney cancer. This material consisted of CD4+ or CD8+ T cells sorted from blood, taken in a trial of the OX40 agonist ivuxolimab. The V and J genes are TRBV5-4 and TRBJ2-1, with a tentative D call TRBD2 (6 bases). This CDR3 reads CASSLESGRAWNEQFF. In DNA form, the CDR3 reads TGTGCCAGCAGCTTGGAGAGCGGGCGAGCGTGGAATGAGCAGTTCTTC.